This T cell receptor beta chain came from a study of blood T cell repertoires in COVID-19. Study-wide context: Acute-phase and convalescent COVID-19 samples originated in the United States, Italy and Spain.

As originally analysed: Nucleated cell counts were estimated from reference gene primer amplification. Libraries were prepared by immunoSEQ multiplex PCR; TCRdb keeps only in-frame clonotypes and omits some of them. V, J and clone size derive from that table, while D and trimming were established from the DNA sequence. Of about 190,000 clones listed, about four fifths are singletons. CDR1 and CDR2 from the germline V gene are SGDLS and YYNGEE. Unmatched junction bases numbered 7, after V lost 3 bases and J lost 0 bases. This CDR3 comprises 16 residues. The clonotype originates from a man aged 60 to 75 with acute or convalescent COVID-19. This chain connects TRBV9 to TRBJ2-3; TRBD1 matches at 7 bases. Sequencing was performed on peripheral blood. The CDR3 DNA reads TGTGCCAGCAGCGAGCACACAGGGGCGAGCACAGATACGCAGTATTTT. Amino acid sequence: CASSEHTGASTDTQYF.